The following is a TCR beta chain sequence with its context. Its target is unknown. The method was immunoSEQ multiplex PCR; TCRdb's version includes in-frame clones alone and lacks a portion of them. This table has 30,000 or so clones, roughly four fifths appearing once. The CDR3 covers 15 residues. Germline CDR1 and CDR2: MNHEY and SMNVEV (reference sequence). The junction had 9 bases not matched to a gene; V was cut back by 5 bases and J by 2 bases. The sample originates from a study of graft-versus-host responses after intestinal transplantation. The chain combines TRBV27 with TRBJ2-7, with 7 bases aligning to TRBD1. Material: unstimulated CD8+ T cells sorted from spleen or lymph node cells, obtained before intestinal transplant. This clonotype was sampled from a human donor who received an intestinal transplant. The CDR3 DNA sequence: TGTGCCAGCAGTGTGCGAGCAGGGGGAGCCTACGAGCAGTACTTC. Its protein is CASSVRAGGAYEQYF.